Reported below is one T cell receptor beta chain. This sample stems from a study of shared clonotypes between healthy human individuals. The healthy adult donors were HIV-negative and reported no recent acute infections or vaccinations. Every donor, a Caucasian adult, lived in Nashville, Tennessee. Unsorted samples relied on 80 million to 95 million PBMCs, which served as the source of genomic DNA. The quantity of DNA used in unsorted PBMC replicate PCRs was 300 ng, corresponding to tens of thousands of T cell genomes. The repertoire was sequenced with immunoSEQ multiplex PCR; TCRdb's copy has only in-frame clones and lacks some. The sample yields 450,000 to 650,000 clones, around 81% seen once. This receptor was taken from a woman aged 40 to 50 in good health. Some clones in this sample may be carry-over from other donors' samples. Sequencing was performed on PBMCs.

The CDR3 spells CASSLVGQGSGANVLTF. CDR3 bases: TGCGCCAGCAGCTTGGTGGGACAGGGCTCTGGGGCCAACGTCCTGACTTTC. The V call is TRBV5-1, the J call TRBJ2-6; 9 bases match TRBD1. This CDR3 has 17 amino acids. With V trimmed by 0 bases and J by 0 bases, 1 base remained unmatched. Germline CDR1 reads SGHRS; CDR2 reads YFSETQ.